One and the same sample provided the 17 T cell receptor beta chains below, sequenced in a study of control samples from healthy donors and cancer patients. Using immunoSEQ multiplex PCR, the repertoire was profiled, and TCRdb retains in-frame clones only, with some absent. The sample includes 150,000 to 190,000 clones, over 90% of them seen just once. The material sequenced was blood. The receptors were gathered from a man between 45 and 60 years old in good health.

The chain joins TRBV7-8 to TRBJ1-2; D remains unclear. The CDR3 length is 13 residues. In germline, CDR1 is SGHVS, CDR2 FQNEAQ. The germline V and J ends were trimmed by 2 bases and 8 bases, with 12 bases remaining between them. CDR3 sequence (DNA): TGTGCCAGCAGCTTAACAGAGCTGGGAGGCTACACCTTC. As protein: CASSLTELGGYTF. Based on the CDR3 plus reference TRBV7-8 and TRBJ1-2, the full variable domain is GAGVSQSPRYKVAKRGQDVALRCDPISGHVSLFWYQQALGQGPEFLTYFQNEAQLDKSGLPSDRFFAERPEGSVSTLKIQRTQQEDSAVYLCASSLTELGGYTFGSGTRLTVV.

V and J are TRBV11-2 and TRBJ1-1; D is unclear. With 3 bases removed from V and 8 bases from J, the gap between germline ends came to 10 bases. The germline CDR1 and CDR2 sequences are SGHAT and FQNNGV. The CDR3 covers 12 residues. The CDR3 region has the DNA TGTGCCAGCAGCTTTGCGTTGGTGGAAGCTTTCTTT. The encoded protein is CASSFALVEAFF.

The chain is built from TRBV5-1 and TRBJ1-5; the match to TRBD1 covers 7 bases. V was pared by 0 bases and J by 6 bases, with 3 bases of the junction left unmatched. Germline V lookup: CDR1 SGHRS, CDR2 YFSETQ. CDR3 length: 14 residues. CDR3 DNA: TGCGCCAGCAGCTTGGGACAGGGACTTCAGCCCCAGCATTTT. Its translation: CASSLGQGLQPQHF.

This chain joins TRBV28 and TRBJ2-3, with a tentative D call TRBD2 (6 bases). Per germline, CDR1 MDHEN and CDR2 SYDVKM. The CDR3 extends over 16 amino acids. V lost 6 bases, J lost 1 base, and 17 bases lay in between. The chain's CDR3 is CASSLGGRKGTDTQYF. The CDR3 DNA reads TGTGCCAGCAGCCTCGGAGGGAGGAAGGGCACAGATACGCAGTATTTT.

The genes are TRBV6-6 and TRBJ1-5; TRBD1 aligns across 9 bases. Trimming took 6 bases from V and 5 from J; bases not matched to a gene: 11. The CDR3 has 16 amino acids. The germline V gene has CDR1 MNHNY and CDR2 SVGAGI (reference sequence). Here the CDR3 DNA reads TGTGCCAGCAGACAAACCGGGACAGGGCCCTATCAGCCCCAGCATTTT. Amino acid sequence: CASRQTGTGPYQPQHF.

CDR3 loop: CASTIGTGSHNEQFF. The CDR3 DNA reads as TGTGCCAGCACCATCGGGACAGGAAGTCACAATGAGCAGTTCTTC. This rearrangement joins TRBV11-2 to TRBJ2-1; 8 nucleotides align to TRBD1. Unmatched junction bases numbered 10, after V lost 7 bases and J lost 5 bases. Germline loops: CDR1 SGHAT, CDR2 FQNNGV. The CDR3 runs to 15 residues.

The chain carries TRBV11-2 and TRBJ1-6, with D tentatively TRBD1 (5 bases). The V gene's germline CDR1 is SGHAT and CDR2 FQNNGV. The V end lost 1 base, the J end lost 9 bases, and 13 bases lay between the germline ends. CDR3 size: 15 residues. CDR3 DNA: TGTGCCAGCAGCTTAGGTCAGGGATCTAGTTCACCCCTCCACTTT. This codes for CASSLGQGSSSPLHF. Looking up the rest from reference TRBV11-2 and TRBJ1-6 gives the full variable domain: EAGVAQSPRYKIIEKRQSVAFWCNPISGHATLYWYQQILGQGPKLLIQFQNNGVVDDSQLPKDRFSAERLKGVDSTLKIQPAKLEDSAVYLCASSLGQGSSSPLHFGNGTRLTVT.

The CDR3 here is CASSLTGKDYGYTF. The CDR3, as DNA: TGCGCCAGCAGCTTGACAGGGAAGGACTATGGCTACACCTTC. The chain couples TRBV5-1 to TRBJ1-2; D possibly corresponds to TRBD1 (6 bases). Trimming removed 1 base at V and 3 bases at J, with 10 bases between. The CDR3 has 14 amino acids. The V gene's germline CDR1 is SGHRS and CDR2 YFSETQ. Using reference TRBV5-1 and TRBJ1-2 for the parts outside the CDR3, the full variable domain is KAGVTQTPRYLIKTRGQQVTLSCSPISGHRSVSWYQQTPGQGLQFLFEYFSETQRNKGNFPGRFSGRQFSNSRSEMNVSTLELGDSALYLCASSLTGKDYGYTFGSGTRLTVV.

V and J are TRBV24-1 and TRBJ1-2; D gene uncertain. Germline CDR1 is KGHDR and CDR2 is SFDVKD. This CDR3 spans 12 amino acids. V lost 4 bases, J lost 6 bases, and 8 bases lay in between. CDR3 DNA: TGTGCCACCAGTGAGGCCGGAAATGGCTACACCTTC. Its protein is CATSEAGNGYTF.

The rearrangement joins TRBV7-9 to TRBJ2-1; D might be TRBD1 or TRBD2, each matching 6 bases. Looked up from germline, CDR1 is SEHNR and CDR2 is FQNEAQ (reference sequence). CDR3 size: 15 residues. V lost 7 bases, J lost 0 bases, and 13 bases lay in between. CDR3 sequence reads: CASTRTAGSYNEQFF. In DNA form, the CDR3 reads TGTGCCAGCACCCGGACAGCGGGCTCCTACAATGAGCAGTTCTTC.

The chain couples TRBV5-1 to TRBJ2-1, with a tentative D call TRBD2 (6 bases). The CDR3 is made up of 16 amino acids. From germline, CDR1 is SGHRS and CDR2 YFSETQ. The V gene lost 2 bases and the J gene lost 1 base, with 13 bases spanning the gap. The CDR3 here is CASSFREELSYNEQFF. In DNA, the CDR3 is TGCGCCAGCAGCTTTAGGGAGGAATTATCCTACAATGAGCAGTTCTTC.

J is TRBJ2-1 and V is TRBV5-1; perhaps TRBD2 as D (6 bases). Trimming stripped 7 bases from V and 5 bases from J, with 19 bases between. The CDR3 runs 15 residues. Germline-derived CDR1 and CDR2 are SGHRS and YFSETQ. This chain's CDR3 is CASQEAGLPNNEQFF. In DNA form, the CDR3 reads TGCGCCAGCCAAGAGGCCGGACTACCTAACAATGAGCAGTTCTTC. Full variable domain (outside the CDR3, taken from reference TRBV5-1 and TRBJ2-1): KAGVTQTPRYLIKTRGQQVTLSCSPISGHRSVSWYQQTPGQGLQFLFEYFSETQRNKGNFPGRFSGRQFSNSRSEMNVSTLELGDSALYLCASQEAGLPNNEQFFGPGTRLTVL.

The chain is built from TRBV4-1 and TRBJ2-1; TRBD2 is a possible D gene (5 bases). Trimming removed 6 bases at V and 7 bases at J, with 10 bases between. The CDR3 length is 12 residues. Germline V lookup: CDR1 MGHRA, CDR2 YSYEKL. The CDR3 DNA reads as TGCGCCAGCAGGGTCCCGGGGAATGAGCAGTTCTTC. Translated, it gives CASRVPGNEQFF.

This chain joins TRBV10-3 and TRBJ2-7; tentatively, D is TRBD1 or TRBD2 (6 bases each). The V gene lost 0 bases and the J gene lost 1 base, with 10 bases spanning the gap. CDR3 length equals 15 residues. CDR1 is ENHRY and CDR2 is SYGVKD in the germline V gene. CDR3 residues: CAISESRGLSYEQYF. The CDR3 DNA reads TGTGCCATCAGTGAGTCCCGGGGGCTTTCCTACGAGCAGTACTTC.

Points on this clone: One end of the junction varies from germline; a read error may be responsible. V and J are TRBV6-5 and TRBJ1-2; a weak D match, TRBD1 (5 bases). CDR3 length equals 15 residues. Germline V gene sequence: CDR1 MNHEY, CDR2 SVGAGI. The CDR3 DNA sequence: TGTGCCAGCAGGTACTCCGGGACGGCTAACTATGGCTACACCTTC. As protein: CASRYSGTANYGYTF.

J is TRBJ2-2 and V is TRBV5-1, with a possible D match to TRBD1 (6 bases). Germline V gene data show CDR1 as SGHRS and CDR2 as YFSETQ. Trimming took off 0 bases at V and 0 bases at J, with 9 bases between the two ends. The CDR3 sequence is 16 residues long. CDR3 in amino acids: CASSLADSSNTGELFF. CDR3 nucleotides: TGCGCCAGCAGCTTGGCGGACAGCTCGAACACCGGGGAGCTGTTTTTT.

The CDR3 sequence is CASSLFAGDLSYTF. The CDR3 DNA reads as TGTGCCAGCAGCTTGTTTGCAGGGGACTTGAGCTACACCTTC. The chain combines TRBV5-6 with TRBJ1-2, with D perhaps matching TRBD1 (6 bases). Germline V gene sequence: CDR1 SGHDT, CDR2 YYEEEE. Trimming cost V 1 base and J 9 bases, with 16 bases left between them. There are 14 residues in the CDR3.